Listed here are 6 T cell receptor beta chains from one sample, sequenced in a study of glioma-infiltrating T cells. Amplification of TCR alpha and beta CDR3 regions from RNA used iRepertoire nested multiplex PCR. MiXCR, run by TCRdb on the multiplex PCR reads, gives a single entry per CDR3 protein. The top ten hold 30% to 35% of the sample, which has some 99,000 distinct CDR3 sequences, less than 30% seen once. The sequenced material came from glioma tissue, nonneoplastic brain tissue, or PBMCs (not recorded which). The receptors were sampled from a human donor with low-grade glioma or glioblastoma, undergoing nonglioma brain surgery, or in good health (not recorded which).

A few counts support this clonotype. The chain employs TRBV7-3 and TRBJ2-1; D unresolved. This CDR3 contains 15 residues. Germline CDR1 SGHTA, CDR2 FQGTGA. Between the trimmed V and J ends, which lost 2 bases and 7 bases, there was a span of 15 bases. The CDR3 region has the DNA TGTGCCAGCAGCTTACACTCAAAGGGTGGGAATGAGCAGTTCTTC. Translated: CASSLHSKGGNEQFF.

This clonotype was counted many times. The CDR3 DNA is TGTGCCAGCAGCCGCATAGAAGGCTACACCTTC. It yields the protein CASSRIEGYTF. The chain couples TRBV7-9 to TRBJ1-2; D unresolved. Trimming pared 5 bases from V and 8 bases from J, leaving 9 bases between. Germline CDR1 and CDR2: SEHNR and FQNEAQ (reference sequence). This CDR3 contains 11 residues.

This clonotype was seen repeatedly, ten times or more. The CDR3 DNA sequence: TGTGCCAGCAGCCCAGGACTTAACTCCTACAATGAGCAGTTCTTC. Its protein product is CASSPGLNSYNEQFF. V is TRBV4-2 and J is TRBJ2-1; D may be TRBD2 (5 bases). This CDR3 spans 15 amino acids. The germline V gene encodes CDR1 LGHNA and CDR2 YNFKEQ. Trimming shortened V by 4 bases and J by 0 bases, and 10 bases separated the two germline ends.

As for this clonotype: Being one base from a much bigger clone, this may be a read error. The chain uses TRBV19 and TRBJ1-5; the D is unclear. This CDR3 region has 15 residues. Germline loops: CDR1 LNHDA, CDR2 SQIVND (reference sequence). CDR3 coding DNA: TGTGCCAGTACAGAGATTGGTCCTAGCAGTCAGCCCCAGCATTTT. This sequence encodes CASTEIGPSSQPQHF. The complete variable domain, with remaining parts taken from reference TRBV19 and TRBJ1-5, reads DGGITQSPKYLFRKEGQNVTLSCEQNLNHDAMYWYRQDPGQGLRLIYYSQIVNDFQKGDIAEGYSVSREKKESFPLTVTSAQKNPTAFYLCASTEIGPSSQPQHFGDGTRLSIL.

Many counts were recorded for this clonotype. The chain recombines TRBV4-3 with TRBJ2-3; tentatively, D is TRBD2 (5 bases). CDR1 LGHNA and CDR2 YSLEER come from the germline V gene. CDR3 length: 15 residues. Trimming took 4 bases from V and 1 from J, leaving 12 bases between them. CDR3 amino acids: CASSPDFGGTDTQYF. The CDR3 DNA reads TGCGCCAGCAGCCCGGACTTCGGGGGCACAGATACGCAGTATTTT.

This clonotype showed up many times. This chain connects TRBV2 to TRBJ2-7; TRBD1 aligns across 9 bases. CDR3 length equals 12 residues. Looked up from germline, CDR1 is SNHLY and CDR2 is FYNNEI. J lost 3 bases, V lost 8 bases, and 2 bases had no gene match. The CDR3 protein is CASVGQGYEQYF. The CDR3 DNA reads as TGTGCCAGCGTGGGACAGGGCTACGAGCAGTACTTC.